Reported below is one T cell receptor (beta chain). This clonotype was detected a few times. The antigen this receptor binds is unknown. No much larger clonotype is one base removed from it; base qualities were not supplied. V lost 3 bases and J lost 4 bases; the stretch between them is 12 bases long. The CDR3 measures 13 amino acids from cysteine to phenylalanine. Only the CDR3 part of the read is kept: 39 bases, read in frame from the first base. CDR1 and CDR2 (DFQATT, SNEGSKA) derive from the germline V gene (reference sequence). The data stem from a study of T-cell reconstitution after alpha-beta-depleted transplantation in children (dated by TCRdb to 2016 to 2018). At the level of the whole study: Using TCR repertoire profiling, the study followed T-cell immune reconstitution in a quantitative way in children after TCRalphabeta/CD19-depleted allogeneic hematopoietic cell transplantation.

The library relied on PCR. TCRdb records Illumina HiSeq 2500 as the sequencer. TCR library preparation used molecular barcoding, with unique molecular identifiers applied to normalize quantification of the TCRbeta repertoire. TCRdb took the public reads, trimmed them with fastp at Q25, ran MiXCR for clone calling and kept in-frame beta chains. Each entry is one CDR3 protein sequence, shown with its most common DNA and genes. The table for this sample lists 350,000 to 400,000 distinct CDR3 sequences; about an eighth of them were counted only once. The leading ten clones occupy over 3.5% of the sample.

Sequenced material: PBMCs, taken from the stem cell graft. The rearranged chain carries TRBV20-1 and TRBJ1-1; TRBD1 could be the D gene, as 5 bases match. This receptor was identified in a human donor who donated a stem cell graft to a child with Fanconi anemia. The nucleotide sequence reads TGCAGTGCTAGCACACTCCAGGGCACTGAAGCTTTCTTT. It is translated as CSASTLQGTEAFF.